Listed below are T cell receptor beta chains from one sample, sequenced in a study of T cell responses to AZD1222 COVID-19 vaccine. The repertoire was sequenced with immunoSEQ multiplex PCR; TCRdb's copy has only in-frame clones and lacks some. The table records about 76,000 clones, approximately 87% of them present only once. This specimen was peripheral blood, taken on day 0 of MenACWY control vaccination. All receptors derive from an adult in good health. The CDR3 runs from the conserved cysteine through the conserved F or W. The D gene is left open where the match is weak. Size tells how often a clone was seen (once, few, many) or the class of an expanded clone, and some rows leave it out.

DNA,CDR3,D,length,V,size,J
TGTGCCAGCAGTCTCCGGGACCAAGACTACGAGCAGTACTTC,CASSLRDQDYEQYF,NA,14,TRBV6-5,once,TRBJ2-7
TGCGCCAGCAGTGTTGAGAGAGTGGTCTCCTACGAGCAGTACTTC,CASSVERVVSYEQYF,NA,15,TRBV10-2,NA,TRBJ2-7
TGTGCCACCTCATGGGATAGCGGGACCTACGAGCAGTACTTC,CATSWDSGTYEQYF,TRBD2,14,TRBV7-9,NA,TRBJ2-7
TGCGCCAGCAGTCCTAGACAGGGGACCTCCTACGAGCAGTACTTC,CASSPRQGTSYEQYF,TRBD1,15,TRBV5-1,NA,TRBJ2-7
TGTGCCAGCAGTCGGGGCCACACGGGAGGACAGCCCCAGCATTTT,CASSRGHTGGQPQHF,NA,15,TRBV6-6,NA,TRBJ1-5
TGTGCCAGCAGCATCAACCCCAGCACTGAAGCTTTCTTT,CASSINPSTEAFF,NA,13,TRBV28,NA,TRBJ1-1
TGTGCCAGCTCGGGGTCTCGGGCGGGAGACTATGGCTACACCTTC,CASSGSRAGDYGYTF,NA,15,TRBV27,NA,TRBJ1-2
TGTGCCAGCTCACCACCGACAGGGGTCACAGATACGCAGTATTTT,CASSPPTGVTDTQYF,TRBD1,15,TRBV18,NA,TRBJ2-3
TGTGCCAGCAGCTTCATCTCATCTGGGCCGGAGGAGGGCTACACCTTC,CASSFISSGPEEGYTF,NA,16,TRBV11-2,NA,TRBJ1-2
TGTGCCAGCAGCCCCCGTCGGGGGGTGGTGAACACCGGGGAGCTGTTTTTT,CASSPRRGVVNTGELFF,TRBD2,17,TRBV7-2,NA,TRBJ2-2
TGTGCCAGCAGTGGGGACAGGGGAAATATGAATTCACCCCTCCACTTT,CASSGDRGNMNSPLHF,TRBD1,16,TRBV6-1,NA,TRBJ1-6
TGTGCCAGCAGGGACGACAGGGCAGGCTACGAGCAGTACTTC,CASRDDRAGYEQYF,TRBD1,14,TRBV6-5,once,TRBJ2-7
TGTGCCAGTAGTCTGCGACTAGCGGGAGCCGAGCAGTACTTC,CASSLRLAGAEQYF,TRBD2,14,TRBV19,NA,TRBJ2-7
TGCGCCAGCAGCTCAGGGAGCAGGGGGGGCACTGAAGCTTTCTTT,CASSSGSRGGTEAFF,TRBD1,15,TRBV5-1,NA,TRBJ1-1
TGTGCCACCAGTGCCACTCCACCGGGACAGGGGGTTGAAAACTCCTACGAGCAGTACTTC,CATSATPPGQGVENSYEQYF,TRBD1,20,TRBV24-1,NA,TRBJ2-7
TGTGCCAGCAGGAACAGGGGGCATCCCTACGAGCAGTACTTC,CASRNRGHPYEQYF,TRBD1,14,TRBV7-2,NA,TRBJ2-7
TGTGCCTTCTCCCGACAGGCTGAGGGGACCCAGTACTTC,CAFSRQAEGTQYF,NA,13,TRBV30,NA,TRBJ2-5
TGCGCCAGCAGCCAAGCGCCAGGGGCCTATAATTCACCCCTCCACTTT,CASSQAPGAYNSPLHF,NA,16,TRBV4-1,NA,TRBJ1-6
TGTGCCAGCAGTGAAGAAGCTAACTATGGCTACACCTTC,CASSEEANYGYTF,NA,13,TRBV2,NA,TRBJ1-2
TGCAGCGGGGGGGCCGGACAGGGGATAGATACGCAGTATTTT,CSGGAGQGIDTQYF,TRBD1,14,TRBV29-1,once,TRBJ2-3
TGTGCCAGCAGCCCCTCTGGAGGGCTAGGCTATGGCTACACCTTC,CASSPSGGLGYGYTF,NA,15,TRBV9,NA,TRBJ1-2
TGTGCCAGCAGCCGGACAGTCTATGGCTACACCTTC,CASSRTVYGYTF,NA,12,TRBV7-2,NA,TRBJ1-2
TGTGCCGTCCGGGACACCGGAAATCAGCCCCAGCATTTT,CAVRDTGNQPQHF,NA,13,TRBV10-3,NA,TRBJ1-5
TGTGCCAGCAGTCCCCGAGGGGAGGGCAATCAGCCCCAGCATTTT,CASSPRGEGNQPQHF,NA,15,TRBV6-5,once,TRBJ1-5
TGTGCCTGGAAGGGGCAGCTGAACACTGAAGCTTTCTTT,CAWKGQLNTEAFF,NA,13,TRBV30,NA,TRBJ1-1
TGTGCCAGCAGCGTAGATGGGGGGAGGCGCACAGATACGCAGTATTTT,CASSVDGGRRTDTQYF,NA,16,TRBV9,NA,TRBJ2-3
TGTGCCAGCAGCTTATTGGGACGCCCCTTCGCTGGAAACACCATATATTTT,CASSLLGRPFAGNTIYF,NA,17,TRBV7-2,NA,TRBJ1-3
TGTGCCAGCAGCCCCGGGGCAGGCAATCAGCCCCAGCATTTT,CASSPGAGNQPQHF,NA,14,TRBV9,NA,TRBJ1-5
TGTGCCTGGATGCGGGGCACTGAAGCTTTCTTT,CAWMRGTEAFF,NA,11,TRBV30,NA,TRBJ1-1
TGTGCCAGCAGTTTGTGGGGGGCGCGTGGGCTGGAAGCTTTCTTT,CASSLWGARGLEAFF,NA,15,TRBV28,NA,TRBJ1-1
TGTGCCATCAGTGAGTCTTATGGCTACACCTTC,CAISESYGYTF,NA,11,TRBV10-3,once,TRBJ1-2
TGTGCCAGCAGTTCTTTTAATGAGCAGTTCTTC,CASSSFNEQFF,NA,11,TRBV6-5,NA,TRBJ2-1
TGTGCCAGCAGCGTGGACAGGGCTAATTCACCCCTCCACTTT,CASSVDRANSPLHF,TRBD1,14,TRBV5-8,NA,TRBJ1-6
TGTGCCAGCAGTGTATCACAGGGGACTAATGAAAAACTGTTTTTT,CASSVSQGTNEKLFF,TRBD1,15,TRBV25-1,NA,TRBJ1-4
TGTGCCAGCAGTTTATCCCTCGTCGCTGGGCAGTACTTC,CASSLSLVAGQYF,NA,13,TRBV28,NA,TRBJ2-7
TGTGCCAGCAGCCAAGATCCCAGGTATATCGGGGAGCTGTTTTTT,CASSQDPRYIGELFF,NA,15,TRBV3-1/TRBV3-2,NA,TRBJ2-2
TGCGCCAGCACCAAGGACAGGGGCAACACCGGGGAGCTGTTTTTT,CASTKDRGNTGELFF,TRBD1,15,TRBV5-1,NA,TRBJ2-2
TGTGCCAGCAGCCCCGGAAGAGACAGTATCGAATGGCCCCAGCATTTT,CASSPGRDSIEWPQHF,NA,16,TRBV28,NA,TRBJ1-5
TGTGCCAGCAGTTCTTGGCGGGGCACCCACACTGAAGCTTTCTTT,CASSSWRGTHTEAFF,NA,15,TRBV27,NA,TRBJ1-1
TGTGCCAGCTCACCGATACAGGGGTATGGGACAGATACGCAGTATTTT,CASSPIQGYGTDTQYF,TRBD1,16,TRBV18,once,TRBJ2-3
TGTGCCTGGTGTATAGGGACTAGCGGGACGACAGATACGCAGTATTTT,CAWCIGTSGTTDTQYF,TRBD2,16,TRBV30,NA,TRBJ2-3
TGTGCCAGCAGCTATGGACAGGGCTATGGCTACACCTTC,CASSYGQGYGYTF,TRBD1,13,TRBV7-9,NA,TRBJ1-2
TGTGCCAGCAGTTTAGCGGGACCCACTGAAGCTTTCTTT,CASSLAGPTEAFF,NA,13,TRBV12-3/TRBV12-4,NA,TRBJ1-1
TGCGCCAGCAGCTTGGTACCATACAATGAGCAGTTCTTC,CASSLVPYNEQFF,NA,13,TRBV5-1,NA,TRBJ2-1
TGTGCCAGTAGTATCCGTTTCACTGAAGCTTTCTTT,CASSIRFTEAFF,NA,12,TRBV19,NA,TRBJ1-1
TGTGCCAGCTCACCACAGGGCCGGACAGATACGCAGTATTTT,CASSPQGRTDTQYF,NA,14,TRBV18,NA,TRBJ2-3
TGTGCCAGCAGCGCAATTTTTACAGGGAATGAGCAGTTCTTC,CASSAIFTGNEQFF,NA,14,TRBV7-2,NA,TRBJ2-1
TGTGCCAGCAGCTCTGGGACAGGTGTCTACGAGCAGTACTTC,CASSSGTGVYEQYF,TRBD1,14,TRBV11-2,once,TRBJ2-7
TGTGCCAGCGGGGGCGGATCTGGCTACACCTTC,CASGGGSGYTF,NA,11,TRBV5-8,NA,TRBJ1-2
TGTGCCAGCATAGGGAGGGCGATTATGAACACTGAAGCTTTCTTT,CASIGRAIMNTEAFF,NA,15,TRBV28,NA,TRBJ1-1
TGTGCCAGCAGTTTAACGGCAGGGGGCAATCAGCCCCAGCATTTT,CASSLTAGGNQPQHF,NA,15,TRBV28,NA,TRBJ1-5
TGTGCCAGCAGCCCGGGACAGGCTTTTGACGGCTACACCTTC,CASSPGQAFDGYTF,TRBD1,14,TRBV5-4,once,TRBJ1-2